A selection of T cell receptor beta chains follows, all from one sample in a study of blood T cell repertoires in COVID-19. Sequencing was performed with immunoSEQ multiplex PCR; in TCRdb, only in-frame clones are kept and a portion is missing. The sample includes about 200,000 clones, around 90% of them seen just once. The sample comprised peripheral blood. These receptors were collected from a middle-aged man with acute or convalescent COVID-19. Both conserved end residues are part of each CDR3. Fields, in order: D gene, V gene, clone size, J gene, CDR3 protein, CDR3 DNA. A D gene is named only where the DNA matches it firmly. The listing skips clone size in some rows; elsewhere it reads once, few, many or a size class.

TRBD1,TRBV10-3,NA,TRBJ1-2,CAISETGGEQGYTF,TGTGCCATCAGTGAGACAGGGGGTGAGCAGGGCTACACCTTC
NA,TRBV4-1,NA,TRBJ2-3,CASSQGPPPSTDTQYF,TGCGCCAGCAGCCAAGGGCCCCCACCTAGCACAGATACGCAGTATTTT
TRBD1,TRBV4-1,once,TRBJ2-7,CASSHPRGLAGQYF,TGCGCCAGCAGCCATCCCAGGGGGCTTGCCGGCCAGTACTTC
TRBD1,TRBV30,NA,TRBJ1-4,CAWGATGAGKLFF,TGTGCCTGGGGCGCTACAGGGGCCGGAAAACTGTTTTTT
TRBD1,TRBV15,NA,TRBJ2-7,CATSIGTGTYEQYF,TGTGCCACCAGCATAGGGACAGGGACCTACGAGCAGTACTTC
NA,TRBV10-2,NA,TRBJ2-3,CASSDGPRQYF,TGCGCCAGCAGTGACGGTCCCCGGCAGTATTTT
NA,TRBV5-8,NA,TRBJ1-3,CASSRDIGNTIYF,TGTGCCAGCAGCCGGGACATTGGAAACACCATATATTTT
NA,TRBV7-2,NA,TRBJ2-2,CASSLVFSSRGTGELFF,TGTGCCAGCAGCTTAGTGTTTAGCTCCCGAGGCACCGGGGAGCTGTTTTTT
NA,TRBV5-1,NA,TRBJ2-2,CASSAQGVAGELFF,TGCGCCAGCAGCGCACAGGGTGTCGCCGGGGAGCTGTTTTTT
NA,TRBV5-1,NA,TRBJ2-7,CASSTALSYEQYF,TGCGCCAGCAGTACTGCCCTTTCCTACGAGCAGTACTTC
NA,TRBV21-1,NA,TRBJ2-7,CARTICYEQYF,TGTGCCAGGACTATTTGTTACGAGCAGTACTTC
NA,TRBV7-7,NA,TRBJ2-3,CASSLGGADTQYF,TGTGCCAGCAGCTTAGGGGGGGCAGATACGCAGTATTTT
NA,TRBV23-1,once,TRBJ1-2,CASGRALSSF,TGCGCCAGCGGTCGGGCCCTGTCCTCCTTC
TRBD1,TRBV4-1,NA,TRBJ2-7,CASSLRTGAYEQYF,TGCGCCAGCAGCCTCCGGACAGGTGCCTACGAGCAGTACTTC
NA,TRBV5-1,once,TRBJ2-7,CASSGTQSRGSYEQYF,TGCGCCAGCAGCGGCACTCAATCTCGCGGATCCTACGAGCAGTACTTC
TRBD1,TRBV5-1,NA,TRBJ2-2,CASSLATGAGGELFF,TGCGCCAGCAGCCTTGCGACAGGGGCGGGCGGGGAGCTGTTTTTT
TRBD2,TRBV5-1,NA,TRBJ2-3,CASSLTGGLRTDTQYF,TGCGCCAGCAGCTTGACGGGGGGGTTGCGCACAGATACGCAGTATTTT
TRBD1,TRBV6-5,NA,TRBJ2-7,CASRMGQSYEQYF,TGTGCCAGCAGGATGGGACAGTCCTACGAGCAGTACTTC
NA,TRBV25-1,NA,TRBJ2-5,CASSEQIRQEETQYF,TGTGCCAGCAGTGAGCAAATACGGCAGGAAGAGACCCAGTACTTC
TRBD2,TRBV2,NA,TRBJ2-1,CASSDGLAREGQFF,TGTGCCAGCAGTGATGGACTAGCGAGGGAGGGGCAGTTCTTC
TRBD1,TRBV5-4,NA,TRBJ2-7,CASSLGPGQGKTSPYEQYF,TGTGCCAGCAGCTTGGGCCCGGGACAGGGGAAAACGAGCCCCTACGAGCAGTACTTC
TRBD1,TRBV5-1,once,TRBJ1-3,CASSLGQGAGNTIYF,TGCGCCAGCAGCTTGGGGCAGGGGGCTGGAAACACCATATATTTT
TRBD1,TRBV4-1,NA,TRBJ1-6,CASSQDGQVNSPLHF,TGCGCCAGCAGCCAAGATGGACAGGTTAATTCACCCCTCCACTTT
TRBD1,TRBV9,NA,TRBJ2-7,CASSVDPQGIYEQYF,TGTGCCAGCAGCGTAGACCCACAGGGGATCTACGAGCAGTACTTC
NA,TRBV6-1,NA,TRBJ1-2,CASSELAGTYGYTF,TGTGCCAGCAGTGAGCTGGCAGGCACCTATGGCTACACCTTC
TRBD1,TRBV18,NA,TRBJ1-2,CASSPTGADHGYTF,TGTGCCAGCTCACCCACAGGGGCCGATCATGGCTACACCTTC
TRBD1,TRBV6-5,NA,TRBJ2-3,CASSSQQGRWVDTQYF,TGTGCCAGCAGTTCGCAACAGGGGCGCTGGGTAGATACGCAGTATTTT
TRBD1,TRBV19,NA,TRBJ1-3,CASSMGQGAGNTIYF,TGTGCCAGTAGTATGGGACAGGGGGCTGGAAACACCATATATTTT
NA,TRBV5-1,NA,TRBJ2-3,CASSLAGLASTDTQYF,TGCGCCAGCAGCTTGGCGGGGCTAGCGAGCACAGATACGCAGTATTTT
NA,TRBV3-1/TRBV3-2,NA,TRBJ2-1,CASSQLYNEQFF,TGTGCCAGCAGCCAACTCTACAATGAGCAGTTCTTC
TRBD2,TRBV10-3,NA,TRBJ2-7,CAISEVSGDYEQYF,TGTGCCATCAGTGAGGTTAGCGGGGACTACGAGCAGTACTTC
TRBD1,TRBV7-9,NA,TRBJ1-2,CASSSRTGVIYGYTF,TGTGCCAGCAGCTCCAGGACAGGGGTGATTTATGGCTACACCTTC
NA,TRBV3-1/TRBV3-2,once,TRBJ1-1,CASSQVGGHMNTEAFF,TGTGCCAGCAGCCAAGTTGGGGGACACATGAACACTGAAGCTTTCTTT
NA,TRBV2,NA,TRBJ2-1,CASSETTPRNEQFF,TGTGCCAGCAGTGAAACGACACCAAGGAATGAGCAGTTCTTC
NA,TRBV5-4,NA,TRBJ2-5,CASSSRQNQETQYF,TGTGCCAGCAGCTCCAGACAGAACCAAGAGACCCAGTACTTC
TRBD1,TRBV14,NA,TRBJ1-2,CASSTTGGYGYTF,TGTGCCAGCAGCACTACAGGGGGCTATGGCTACACCTTC
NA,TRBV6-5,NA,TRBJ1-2,CASIPPLGGGGYTF,TGTGCCAGCATCCCCCCCTTGGGAGGGGGAGGCTACACCTTC
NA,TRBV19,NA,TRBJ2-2,CASIGTTNTGELFF,TGTGCCAGTATCGGGACAACGAACACCGGGGAGCTGTTTTTT
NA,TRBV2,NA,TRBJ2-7,CASSVESGPYEQYF,TGTGCCAGCAGTGTGGAGAGCGGACCCTACGAGCAGTACTTC
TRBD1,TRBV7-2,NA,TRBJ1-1,CASSLDRGRDTEAFF,TGTGCCAGCAGCTTGGACAGGGGGCGGGACACTGAAGCTTTCTTT
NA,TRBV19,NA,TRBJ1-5,CASSLGRGPNQPQHF,TGTGCCAGTAGTCTGGGCAGGGGTCCTAATCAGCCCCAGCATTTT
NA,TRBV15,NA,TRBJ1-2,CATSSAGGRGSYGYTF,TGTGCCACCAGCTCAGCGGGGGGCAGGGGATCCTATGGCTACACCTTC